The present entry profiles one T cell receptor (beta chain) with its context. Its target is not known. The authors ran a second PCR of about 7 to 11 cycles using a sample-barcoded 5' primer and a J-beta primer mix. Each cDNA molecule carried a tag from a template-switch adaptor that contained 12 random nucleotides. One entry per CDR3 protein, called by TCRdb with MiXCR from the 5' RACE reads. This sample has roughly 900,000 distinct CDR3 sequences; approximately 49% occur once, and the top ten carry about an eighth. Trimming left V 7 bases short and J 0 bases short, with 17 bases between. Looked up from germline, CDR1 is SGHTA and CDR2 is FQGNSA. The CDR3 runs 16 residues. The sample originates from a study of blood T cells in healthy people across ages. Study results and caveats: Using unsorted PBMCs precluded a conclusive naive versus antigen-experienced comparison.

Researchers report isolating at least 7 million PBMCs per sample. V gene TRBV7-2 combines with J gene TRBJ2-3; TRBD2 might be the D (5 bases). Source material: blood. This clonotype originated in a man aged 25 to 40 in good health. CDR3 nucleotides: TGTGCCAGCATCTCGCGTGCGGGCCCTAGCACAGATACGCAGTATTTT. Protein product: CASISRAGPSTDTQYF.